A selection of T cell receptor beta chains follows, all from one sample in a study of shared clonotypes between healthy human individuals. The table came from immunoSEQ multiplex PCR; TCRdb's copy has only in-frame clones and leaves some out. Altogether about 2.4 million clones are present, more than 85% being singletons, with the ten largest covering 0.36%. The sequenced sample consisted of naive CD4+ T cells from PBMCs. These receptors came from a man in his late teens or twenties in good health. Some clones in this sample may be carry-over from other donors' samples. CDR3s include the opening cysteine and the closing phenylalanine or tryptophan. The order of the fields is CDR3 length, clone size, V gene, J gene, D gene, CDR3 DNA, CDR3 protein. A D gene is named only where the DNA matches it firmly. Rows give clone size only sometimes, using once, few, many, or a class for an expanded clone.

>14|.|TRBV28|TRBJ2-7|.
TGTGCCAGCAGTTTCCGGCCCGGCGGGAAGGAGCAGTACTTC
CASSFRPGGKEQYF
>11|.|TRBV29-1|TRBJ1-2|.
TGCAGCGCCCTCCGCCTCTATGGCTACACCTTC
CSALRLYGYTF
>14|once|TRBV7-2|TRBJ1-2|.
TGTGCCAGCAGCTTCCGGGACAACCTCTATGGCTACACCTTC
CASSFRDNLYGYTF
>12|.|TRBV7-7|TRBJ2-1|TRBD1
TGTGCCAGCAGCCAGACAGGGACTGAGCAGTTCTTC
CASSQTGTEQFF
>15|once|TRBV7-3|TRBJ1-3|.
TGTGCCAGCAGCTTCCAGGGCGGCCCTGGAAACACCATATATTTT
CASSFQGGPGNTIYF
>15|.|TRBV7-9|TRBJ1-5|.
TGTGCCAGCAGCCTTGACATGTATAGCAATCAGCCCCAGCATTTT
CASSLDMYSNQPQHF
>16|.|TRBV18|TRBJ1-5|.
TGTGCCAGCTCACCACTAGGCGGGGCGAGCAATCAGCCCCAGCATTTT
CASSPLGGASNQPQHF
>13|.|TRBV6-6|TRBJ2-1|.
TGTGCCAGTCGAGGGTTAAAGGAAGATGAGCAGTTCTTC
CASRGLKEDEQFF
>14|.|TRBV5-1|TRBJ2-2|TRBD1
TGCGCCAGCACCACAGGGGCAAACACCGGGGAGCTGTTTTTT
CASTTGANTGELFF
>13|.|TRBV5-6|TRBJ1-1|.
TGTGCCAGCAGGGACCGAGGAAACACTGAAGCTTTCTTT
CASRDRGNTEAFF
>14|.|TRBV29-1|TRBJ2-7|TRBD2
TGCAGCGTTGACCGGAGCGGGAGCGGCTACGAGCAGTACTTC
CSVDRSGSGYEQYF
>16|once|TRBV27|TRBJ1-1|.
TGTGCCAGCAGTTTTGGGGGGGAGGAACCGAACACTGAAGCTTTCTTT
CASSFGGEEPNTEAFF
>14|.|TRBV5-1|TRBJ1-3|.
TGCGCCAGCAGCCCGGGCGCTGGAGGAAACACCATATATTTT
CASSPGAGGNTIYF
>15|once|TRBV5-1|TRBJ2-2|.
TGCGCCAGCAGCTTGGACCAGGGAAACACCGGGGAGCTGTTTTTT
CASSLDQGNTGELFF
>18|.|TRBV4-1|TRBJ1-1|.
TGCGCCAGCAGCCTCAGCCCCCCCCTCACAGGGCGAGGCACTGAAGCTTTCTTT
CASSLSPPLTGRGTEAFF
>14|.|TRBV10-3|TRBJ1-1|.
TGTGCCATCAGTGGTCGTCAGGCGAACACTGAAGCTTTCTTT
CAISGRQANTEAFF
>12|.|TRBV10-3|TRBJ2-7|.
TGTGCCATCAGGGAAGGCGGCTACGAGCAGTACTTC
CAIREGGYEQYF
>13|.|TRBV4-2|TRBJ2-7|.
TGTGCCAGCAGCCTAAACAGGGTGTACGAGCAGTACTTC
CASSLNRVYEQYF
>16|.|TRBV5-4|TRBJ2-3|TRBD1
TGTGCCAGCAGCTTGGGCAGGGGGCAGTGGACAGATACGCAGTATTTT
CASSLGRGQWTDTQYF
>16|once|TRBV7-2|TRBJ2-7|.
TGTGCCAGCAGCCATCAAATAGGGTCTTTCAGGGACGAGCAGTACTTC
CASSHQIGSFRDEQYF
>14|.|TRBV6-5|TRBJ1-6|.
TGTGCCAGCAGTTACTCGCCGGATTCTGCACCCCTCCACTTT
CASSYSPDSAPLHF
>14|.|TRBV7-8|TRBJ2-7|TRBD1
TGTGCCAGCAGCACCAGGACAGGGTCCTACGAGCAGTACTTC
CASSTRTGSYEQYF
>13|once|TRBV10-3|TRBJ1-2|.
TGTGCCATCAGTGAGTCCCCAGGGCGAGGCTACACCTTC
CAISESPGRGYTF
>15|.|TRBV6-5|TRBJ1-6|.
TGTGCCAGCAGTTACTCTGGGACCAAAAATTCACCCCTCCACTTT
CASSYSGTKNSPLHF
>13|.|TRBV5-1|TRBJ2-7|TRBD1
TGCGCCAGCAGCACGGGACAGGGAGGAGAGCAGTACTTC
CASSTGQGGEQYF
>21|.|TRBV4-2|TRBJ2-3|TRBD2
TGTGCCAGCAGCCAAGAGTGGATTGGGGCTAGCGGGAGACCTAGCACAGATACGCAGTATTTT
CASSQEWIGASGRPSTDTQYF
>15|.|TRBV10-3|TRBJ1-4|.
TGTGCCATCAAGGCGGCCGACGGACCTAATGAAAAACTGTTTTTT
CAIKAADGPNEKLFF
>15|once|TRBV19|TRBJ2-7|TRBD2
TGTGCCAGTAGTCAATCGGGACTAGCTCGTGCCGAGCAGTACTTC
CASSQSGLARAEQYF
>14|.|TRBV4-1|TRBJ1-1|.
TGCGCCAGCAGCCAACTCGGCAGTAACACTGAAGCTTTCTTT
CASSQLGSNTEAFF
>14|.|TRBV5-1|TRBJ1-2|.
TGCGCCAGCAGGGTCGGTGGACCTATATCTGGCTACACCTTC
CASRVGGPISGYTF
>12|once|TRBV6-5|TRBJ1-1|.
TGTGCCAGCAGTTACCCCGGGGCCGGAGCTTTCTTT
CASSYPGAGAFF
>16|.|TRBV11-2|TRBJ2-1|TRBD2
TGTGCCAGCAGCTTTTCGGGCGGGAGCTTCTACAATGAGCAGTTCTTC
CASSFSGGSFYNEQFF
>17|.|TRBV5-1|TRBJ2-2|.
TGCGCCAGCAGCCCCCCAGGGAGTTTAAGGTTGGCCGGGGAGCTGTTTTTT
CASSPPGSLRLAGELFF
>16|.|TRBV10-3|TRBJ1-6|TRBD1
TGTGCCATCAGTGAGTGGACCGGGACAGAGCGTTCACCCCTCCACTTT
CAISEWTGTERSPLHF
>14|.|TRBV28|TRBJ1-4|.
TGTGCCAGCAGTTTAAGGCTCGCGGGAGAGAAACTGTTTTTT
CASSLRLAGEKLFF
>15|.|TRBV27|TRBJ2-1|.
TGTGCCAGCAGTCCCCTTAGCCCCTCCTACAATGAGCAGTTCTTC
CASSPLSPSYNEQFF
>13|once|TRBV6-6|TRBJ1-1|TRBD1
TGTGCCAGCAGGAACCGGGACAGGGGTGAAGCTTTCTTT
CASRNRDRGEAFF
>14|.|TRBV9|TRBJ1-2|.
TGTGCCAGCAGCGTAGAGGAGTTTACCTATGGCTACACCTTC
CASSVEEFTYGYTF
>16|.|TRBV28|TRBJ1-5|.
TGTGCCAGCAGTTTAACCGGGACCCTAGGCAATCAGCCCCAGCATTTT
CASSLTGTLGNQPQHF
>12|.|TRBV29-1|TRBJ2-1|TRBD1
TGCAGCGTCGCAAGGGGGCGCGATGAGCAGTTCTTC
CSVARGRDEQFF
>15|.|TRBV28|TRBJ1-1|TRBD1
TGTGCCAGCAGTTTATCGGGGACAGGGGGCACTGAAGCTTTCTTT
CASSLSGTGGTEAFF
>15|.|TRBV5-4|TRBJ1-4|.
TGTGCCAGCAGCTCCTACAGGGCCACGAATGAAAAACTGTTTTTT
CASSSYRATNEKLFF
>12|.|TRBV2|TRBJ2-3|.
TGTGCCAGCAGCGCCTACACAGATACGCAGTATTTT
CASSAYTDTQYF
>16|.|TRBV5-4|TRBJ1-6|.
TGTGCCAGCAGCTTGGTCCAGAGCTCCTATAATTCACCCCTCCACTTT
CASSLVQSSYNSPLHF
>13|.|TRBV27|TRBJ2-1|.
TGTGCCAGCAGTCCGGGGGCGTACAATGAGCAGTTCTTC
CASSPGAYNEQFF
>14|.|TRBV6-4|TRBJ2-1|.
TGTGCCAGCAGCGCTCGGGGCGTCGGCAATGAGCAGTTCTTC
CASSARGVGNEQFF
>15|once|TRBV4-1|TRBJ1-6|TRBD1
TGCGCCAGCAGACGTACAGGGGGCGATAATTCACCCCTCCACTTT
CASRRTGGDNSPLHF